The 17 T cell receptor beta chains presented below share a single source sample, sequenced in a study of T cells after yellow fever vaccination. TCRdb recomputed calls from the 5' RACE reads with MiXCR, one row per CDR3 protein. The profile shows around 340,000 distinct CDR3 sequences, approximately 12% of them singletons. The sample consisted of CD4+ T cells sorted from PBMCs, taken 15 days after the yellow fever booster vaccination. These receptors originate from a man aged 18-30 years who received the YFV17D yellow fever vaccine.

This chain joins TRBV5-1 and TRBJ2-2; a weak D match, TRBD1 (5 bases). Trimming shortened V by 0 bases and J by 3 bases, and 12 bases separated the two germline ends. The CDR3 consists of 16 residues. Germline loops: CDR1 SGHRS, CDR2 YFSETQ. In DNA form, the CDR3 reads TGCGCCAGCAGCTTGGTCTACGACAGATACACCGGGGAGCTGTTTTTT. Translating gives CASSLVYDRYTGELFF.

This clonotype has at least ten counts. The chain joins TRBV4-1 to TRBJ2-5; TRBD2 matches 14 bases. The CDR3 length is 17 residues. Germline assignment: CDR1 MGHRA and CDR2 YSYEKL. After removal of 7 bases from V and 1 base from J, the junction contained 8 bases not matched to a gene. The CDR3 coding sequence is TGCGCCAGCAAAAGGATGGGACTAGCGGGGGTCCAAGAGACCCAGTACTTC. It yields the protein CASKRMGLAGVQETQYF.

The chain joins TRBV9 to TRBJ2-7; TRBD2 aligns across 9 bases. Trimming cost V 0 bases and J 11 bases; bases outside gene matches: 12. Germline assignment: CDR1 SGDLS and CDR2 YYNGEE. The CDR3 covers 15 residues. The CDR3 spells CASSVESSGGQSKYV. For the CDR3, the DNA is TGTGCCAGCAGCGTAGAGAGTAGCGGGGGTCAAAGCAAGTACGTC.

The chain carries TRBV24-1 and TRBJ2-3; D may match TRBD1 or TRBD2 (7 bases each). CDR3 length: 15 amino acids. The germline gives CDR1 KGHDR, CDR2 SFDVKD. V lost 4 bases and J lost 1, with 11 bases in between. The CDR3 loop is CATSEGGGRTDTQYF. CDR3 DNA: TGTGCCACCAGTGAGGGAGGGGGCCGCACAGATACGCAGTATTTT.

The chain uses TRBV9 and TRBJ2-1; D not resolved. V gave up 0 bases and J gave up 9 bases, with 22 bases separating them. CDR1 and CDR2 (germline): SGDLS, YYNGEE. CDR3 size: 17 residues. The CDR3 sequence is CASSVGVGTAEYVEQFF. For the CDR3, the DNA is TGTGCCAGCAGCGTAGGGGTAGGAACGGCCGAGTATGTTGAGCAGTTCTTC.

The chain combines TRBV7-9 with TRBJ1-3; D gene uncertain. This CDR3 spans 12 amino acids. Per germline, CDR1 SEHNR and CDR2 FQNEAQ (reference sequence). V was shortened by 6 bases and J by 4 bases, with 7 bases between the two germline ends. The CDR3 DNA follows: TGTGCCAGCAGAGGAATAGGAAACACCATATATTTT. Translated: CASRGIGNTIYF.

This clonotype was counted only a few times. J is TRBJ1-1 and V is TRBV7-9; D possibly corresponds to TRBD1 (5 bases). V was trimmed by 3 bases and J by 7 bases, leaving 18 bases between them. The CDR3 covers 15 residues. From germline, CDR1 is SEHNR and CDR2 FQNEAQ (reference sequence). CDR3 in DNA: TGTGCCAGCAGCTTGGGGGAAAGCTGGGAGGGTGAAGCTTTCTTT. This sequence encodes CASSLGESWEGEAFF.

This rearrangement joins TRBV9 to TRBJ2-5; tentative D call: TRBD2 (7 bases). Germline V CDR1 and CDR2: SGDLS, YYNGEE. This CDR3 spans 16 amino acids. Trimming cost V 4 bases and J 0 bases, with 16 bases left between them. CDR3 loop: CASSPPGGAYQETQYF. The DNA for the CDR3 is TGTGCCAGCAGCCCGCCGGGGGGCGCATACCAAGAGACCCAGTACTTC.

The genes are TRBV5-1 and TRBJ2-6; D perhaps matches TRBD2 (5 bases). This CDR3 has 15 residues. Germline assignment: CDR1 SGHRS and CDR2 YFSETQ. Between the trimmed V and J ends, which lost 4 bases and 6 bases, there was a span of 14 bases. In DNA form, the CDR3 reads TGCGCCAGCAGCGGAGGACTGTGGTTGGCCAACGTCCTGACTTTC. The encoded protein is CASSGGLWLANVLTF. The whole variable domain, remainder taken from reference TRBV5-1 and TRBJ2-6, is KAGVTQTPRYLIKTRGQQVTLSCSPISGHRSVSWYQQTPGQGLQFLFEYFSETQRNKGNFPGRFSGRQFSNSRSEMNVSTLELGDSALYLCASSGGLWLANVLTFGAGSRLTVL.

This clonotype was recorded a few times. The chain recombines TRBV20-1 with TRBJ2-5; the match to TRBD1 covers 8 bases. Germline-derived CDR1 and CDR2 are DFQATT and SNEGSKA (reference sequence). With V trimmed by 5 bases and J by 5 bases, 7 bases remained unmatched. The CDR3 loop spans 13 amino acids. The CDR3 reads CSAGRQGTETQYF. The CDR3 DNA follows: TGCAGTGCTGGAAGACAGGGGACCGAGACCCAGTACTTC.

The table lists this clonotype with many counts. The rearrangement joins TRBV7-9 to TRBJ1-1; no reliable D call. This CDR3 has 15 residues. Trimming cost V 0 bases and J 1 base, with 9 bases left between them. The germline CDR1 and CDR2 sequences are SEHNR and FQNEAQ (reference sequence). CDR3 loop: CASSLAVPWNTEAFF. Written as DNA, the CDR3 is TGTGCCAGCAGCTTAGCAGTTCCCTGGAACACTGAAGCTTTCTTT.

The rearrangement joins TRBV27 to TRBJ2-1; D ambiguous. The germline V gene encodes CDR1 MNHEY and CDR2 SMNVEV (reference sequence). The CDR3 totals 17 residues. V dropped 6 bases and J dropped 0 bases, with 18 bases sitting between them. The CDR3 DNA follows: TGTGCCAGCAGACCCTACTCCCGACGGAGCTCCTACAATGAGCAGTTCTTC. This sequence encodes CASRPYSRRSSYNEQFF.

This CDR3 reads CASMERGAALNEQFF. The CDR3 DNA is TGTGCCAGCATGGAGCGGGGGGCGGCTTTGAATGAGCAGTTCTTC. This chain links TRBV3-1 with TRBJ2-1; 9 bases map to TRBD2. The CDR3 loop spans 15 amino acids. Per the germline V gene, CDR1 is LGHDT and CDR2 is YNNKEL (reference sequence). The ends lost 7 bases at V and 7 bases at J; junction bases unmatched: 11.

This chain joins TRBV12-3 or TRBV12-4 and TRBJ2-1; TRBD2 matches at 12 bases. Losses at the gene ends were 5 bases for V and 3 bases for J; bases not matched to a gene: 5. The CDR3 spans 16 residues. The CDR3 DNA reads as TGTGCCAGCAGTCTGCTAGCGGGGGGGATCTACAATGAGCAGTTCTTC. Its translation is CASSLLAGGIYNEQFF.

The sample holds a few counts of this clonotype. For the CDR3, the DNA is TGTGCCAGTAACCTATGGACAGCTAATTCACCCCTCCACTTT. Protein: CASNLWTANSPLHF. V gene TRBV6-1 combines with J gene TRBJ1-6; the D gene is possibly TRBD1 (6 bases). V shed 9 bases and J shed 6 bases, with 15 bases lying between them. Germline CDR1 is MNHNS and CDR2 is SASEGT. This CDR3 contains 14 residues.

The chain employs TRBV7-2 and TRBJ1-6; TRBD1 agrees at 8 bases. The CDR3 totals 14 residues. The germline V gene has CDR1 SGHTA and CDR2 FQGNSA. J was trimmed by 7 bases and V by 5 bases; bases with no gene match: 4. Here the CDR3 reads CASSTTGVNSPLHF. Written as DNA, the CDR3 is TGTGCCAGCAGCACGACAGGGGTCAATTCACCCCTCCACTTT.

The rearrangement uses TRBV7-2 and TRBJ2-3; the D gene is possibly TRBD2 (7 bases). V was trimmed by 4 bases and J by 3 bases, leaving 17 bases between them. Germline values: CDR1 SGHTA, CDR2 FQGNSA. CDR3 length: 16 amino acids. The CDR3 DNA follows: TGTGCCAGCAGCTCCCCCCGGGGGGCAAAGACAGATACGCAGTATTTT. Its protein product is CASSSPRGAKTDTQYF. Together with reference TRBV7-2 and TRBJ2-3, the CDR3 gives the full variable domain: GAGVSQSPSNKVTEKGKDVELRCDPISGHTALYWYRQSLGQGLEFLIYFQGNSAPDKSGLPSDRFSAERTGGSVSTLTIQRTQQEDSAVYLCASSSPRGAKTDTQYFGPGTRLTVL.